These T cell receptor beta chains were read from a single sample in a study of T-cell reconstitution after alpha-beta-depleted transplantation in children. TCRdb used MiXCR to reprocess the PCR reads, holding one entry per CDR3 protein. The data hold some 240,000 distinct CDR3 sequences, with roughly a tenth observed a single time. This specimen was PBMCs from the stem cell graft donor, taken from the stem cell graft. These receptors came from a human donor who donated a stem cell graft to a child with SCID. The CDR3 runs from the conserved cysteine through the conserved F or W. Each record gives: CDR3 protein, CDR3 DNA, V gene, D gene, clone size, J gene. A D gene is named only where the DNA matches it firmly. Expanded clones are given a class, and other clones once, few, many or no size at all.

CDR3: CSVIGQHYGYTF
DNA: TGCAGTGTTATCGGACAGCACTATGGCTACACCTTC
V: TRBV20-1
D: .
size: many
J: TRBJ1-2

CDR3: CSARVYGRSMNTEAFF
DNA: TGCAGTGCTAGAGTTTATGGACGGTCCATGAACACTGAAGCTTTCTTT
V: TRBV20-1
D: .
size: many
J: TRBJ1-1

CDR3: CSAAGSNYGYTF
DNA: TGCAGTGCGGCAGGGTCTAACTATGGCTACACCTTC
V: TRBV20-1
D: .
size: many
J: TRBJ1-2

CDR3: CASAERGDDTQYF
DNA: TGCGCCAGCGCCGAGCGGGGGGACGATACGCAGTATTTT
V: TRBV5-1
D: TRBD2
size: many
J: TRBJ2-3

CDR3: CASSQGTVASGNTIYF
DNA: TGCGCCAGCAGCCAAGGGACAGTGGCCTCTGGAAACACCATATATTTT
V: TRBV5-1
D: TRBD1
size: many
J: TRBJ1-3

CDR3: CASTQTAETQYF
DNA: TGTGCCAGCACCCAAACTGCAGAGACCCAGTACTTC
V: TRBV12-3/TRBV12-4
D: .
size: many
J: TRBJ2-5

CDR3: CASSFGRGLNTEAFF
DNA: TGTGCCAGCAGTTTTGGGAGAGGGCTGAACACTGAAGCTTTCTTT
V: TRBV12-3/TRBV12-4
D: .
size: many
J: TRBJ1-1

CDR3: CASSIRQFYSNQPQHF
DNA: TGTGCCAGTAGTATAAGACAGTTCTATAGCAATCAGCCCCAGCATTTT
V: TRBV19
D: .
size: few
J: TRBJ1-5

CDR3: CASSPIQMGNQPQHF
DNA: TGTGCCAGCAGCCCTATTCAGATGGGCAATCAGCCCCAGCATTTT
V: TRBV6-2/TRBV6-3
D: .
size: many
J: TRBJ1-5

CDR3: CASSLSVTNTDTQYF
DNA: TGTGCCAGCAGTTTGAGCGTGACTAACACAGATACGCAGTATTTT
V: TRBV12-3/TRBV12-4
D: .
size: few
J: TRBJ2-3

CDR3: CASSLRTDATNEKLFF
DNA: TGTGCCAGCAGTTTAAGAACGGACGCAACTAATGAAAAACTGTTTTTT
V: TRBV12-3/TRBV12-4
D: .
size: many
J: TRBJ1-4

CDR3: CASSAGQWEAFF
DNA: TGTGCCAGCAGCGCGGGACAGTGGGAAGCTTTCTTT
V: TRBV7-9
D: TRBD1
size: .
J: TRBJ1-1

CDR3: CASSFKAGGPVEQFF
DNA: TGTGCCAGCAGCTTTAAAGCGGGGGGGCCTGTGGAGCAGTTCTTC
V: TRBV7-2
D: TRBD2
size: many
J: TRBJ2-1

CDR3: CASSLQQNEQFF
DNA: TGCGCCAGCAGCTTGCAACAGAATGAGCAGTTCTTC
V: TRBV5-1
D: .
size: many
J: TRBJ2-1

CDR3: CASSQDSGGRADTQYF
DNA: TGCGCCAGCAGCCAAGATAGTGGGGGGCGCGCAGATACGCAGTATTTT
V: TRBV4-1
D: .
size: many
J: TRBJ2-3

CDR3: CSAQDRGTNEKLFF
DNA: TGCAGTGCTCAGGACAGAGGAACTAATGAAAAACTGTTTTTT
V: TRBV20-1
D: .
size: many
J: TRBJ1-4

CDR3: CASARGDYGYTF
DNA: TGCGCCAGCGCCAGGGGGGACTATGGCTACACCTTC
V: TRBV5-1
D: TRBD1
size: many
J: TRBJ1-2

CDR3: CASSTGTSGGAYNEQFF
DNA: TGTGCCAGCAGCACCGGGACTAGCGGGGGGGCTTACAATGAGCAGTTCTTC
V: TRBV7-9
D: TRBD2
size: .
J: TRBJ2-1

CDR3: CASSLAGARSYEQYF
DNA: TGCGCCAGCAGCTTGGCGGGGGCCCGGTCGTACGAGCAGTACTTC
V: TRBV5-1
D: .
size: few
J: TRBJ2-7

CDR3: CASSYSTSGGRYTQYF
DNA: TGTGCCAGCAGTTACTCGACAAGCGGGGGGCGGTATACGCAGTATTTT
V: TRBV6-5
D: TRBD2
size: many
J: TRBJ2-3

CDR3: CASSSGGGQNTEAFF
DNA: TGTGCCAGCAGCTCAGGGGGGGGACAGAACACTGAAGCTTTCTTT
V: TRBV7-3
D: TRBD1
size: many
J: TRBJ1-1

CDR3: CASSSRYPRGEGTDTQYF
DNA: TGTGCCAGCAGTTCCCGATACCCCCGAGGGGAGGGCACAGATACGCAGTATTTT
V: TRBV6-5
D: .
size: many
J: TRBJ2-3

CDR3: CASSVSRAYNEQFF
DNA: TGTGCCAGCAGTGTTAGCAGGGCGTACAATGAGCAGTTCTTC
V: TRBV2
D: .
size: many
J: TRBJ2-1

CDR3: CSARSRYGYTF
DNA: TGCAGTGCTAGAAGCCGATATGGCTACACCTTC
V: TRBV20-1
D: .
size: many
J: TRBJ1-2

CDR3: CASSPAGTESINTEAFF
DNA: TGTGCCAGCAGTCCCGCCGGGACCGAATCGATTAACACTGAAGCTTTCTTT
V: TRBV27
D: .
size: many
J: TRBJ1-1

CDR3: CASSPWTGKNEKLFF
DNA: TGCGCCAGCAGCCCGTGGACAGGAAAAAATGAAAAACTGTTTTTT
V: TRBV5-1
D: TRBD1
size: many
J: TRBJ1-4

CDR3: CASGQGELSSTDTQYF
DNA: TGCGCCAGCGGACAGGGCGAATTGTCTAGCACAGATACGCAGTATTTT
V: TRBV10-1
D: TRBD1
size: .
J: TRBJ2-3

CDR3: CASSLMENPNYGYTF
DNA: TGCGCCAGCAGCTTGATGGAGAACCCTAACTATGGCTACACCTTC
V: TRBV5-1
D: .
size: many
J: TRBJ1-2